The clone carrying this TCR beta chain appeared once. Its antigen is still unknown. The data stem from a study of Ad26.COV2.S vaccination and SARS-CoV-2 variants. Study overall: In the COV1001 trial, the donor was in the Ad26.COV2.S arm.

This sample's treatment: approximately 18 received Ad26.COV2.S at low or high dose, single or two shots; about 5 received placebo; per-sample allocation not given. The samples were gathered on day 63 after the first injection of vaccine or placebo. Measured with immunoSEQ multiplex PCR; TCRdb has only the in-frame clones, and not every one. The sample lists about 350,000 clones; roughly 89% were seen once. Overall study findings and caveats: Non-spike TCR breadth did not differ much between vaccine and placebo recipients.

The CDR3 contains 15 residues. Germline V gene sequence: CDR1 PRHDT, CDR2 FYEKMQ (reference sequence). The V gene lost 5 bases and the J gene lost 3 bases, with 16 bases spanning the gap. The sample consisted of peripheral blood, taken in a trial of Ad26.COV2.S vaccine versus placebo. This receptor was identified in a person aged 18-60 years who received the Ad26.COV2.S COVID-19 vaccine or a placebo. The V call is TRBV13, the J call TRBJ1-2; D remains unclear. The CDR3 reads CASSPSDPGDYGYTF. CDR3 sequence (DNA): TGTGCCAGCAGCCCCTCCGACCCGGGTGACTATGGCTACACCTTC.